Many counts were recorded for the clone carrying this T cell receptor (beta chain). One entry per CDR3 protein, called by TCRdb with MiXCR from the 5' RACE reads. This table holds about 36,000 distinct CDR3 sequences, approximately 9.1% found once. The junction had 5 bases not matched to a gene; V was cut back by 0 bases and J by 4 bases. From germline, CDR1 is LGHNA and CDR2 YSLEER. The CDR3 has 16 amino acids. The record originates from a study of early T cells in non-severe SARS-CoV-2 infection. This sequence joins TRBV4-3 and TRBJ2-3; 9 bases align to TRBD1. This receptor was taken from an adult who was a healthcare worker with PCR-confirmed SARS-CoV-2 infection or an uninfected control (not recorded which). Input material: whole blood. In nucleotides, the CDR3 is TGCGCCAGCAGCCAAGATGGGACAGGGCAGGCAGATACGCAGTATTTT. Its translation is CASSQDGTGQADTQYF.